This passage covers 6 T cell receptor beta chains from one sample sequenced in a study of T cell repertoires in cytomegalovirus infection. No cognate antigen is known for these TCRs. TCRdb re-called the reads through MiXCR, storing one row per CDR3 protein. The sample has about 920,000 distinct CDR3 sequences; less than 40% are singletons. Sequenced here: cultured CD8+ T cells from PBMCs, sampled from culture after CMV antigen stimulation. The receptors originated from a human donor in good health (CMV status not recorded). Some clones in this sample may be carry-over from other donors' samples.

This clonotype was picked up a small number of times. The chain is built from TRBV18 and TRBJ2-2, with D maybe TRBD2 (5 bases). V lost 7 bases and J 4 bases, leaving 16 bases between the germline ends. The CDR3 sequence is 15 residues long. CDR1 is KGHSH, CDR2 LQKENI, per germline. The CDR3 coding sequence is TGTGCCAGCTTGAGCTCGGAGGTGGGCACCGGGGAGCTGTTTTTT. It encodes CASLSSEVGTGELFF.

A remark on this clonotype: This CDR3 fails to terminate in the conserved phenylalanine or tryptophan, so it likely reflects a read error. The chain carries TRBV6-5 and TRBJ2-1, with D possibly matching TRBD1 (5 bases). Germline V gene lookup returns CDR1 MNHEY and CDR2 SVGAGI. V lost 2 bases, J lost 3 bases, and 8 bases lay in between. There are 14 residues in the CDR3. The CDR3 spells CASSYGGHYNEQFV. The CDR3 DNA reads TGTGCCAGCAGTTACGGCGGACACTACAATGAGCAGTTCGTC.

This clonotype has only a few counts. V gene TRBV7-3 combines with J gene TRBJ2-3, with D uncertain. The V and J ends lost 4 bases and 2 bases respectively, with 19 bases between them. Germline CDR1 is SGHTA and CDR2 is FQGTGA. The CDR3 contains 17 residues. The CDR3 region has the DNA TGTGCCAGCAGCTCAGTAGGTGGAGTACTCTCCACAGATACGCAGTATTTT. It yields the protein CASSSVGGVLSTDTQYF.

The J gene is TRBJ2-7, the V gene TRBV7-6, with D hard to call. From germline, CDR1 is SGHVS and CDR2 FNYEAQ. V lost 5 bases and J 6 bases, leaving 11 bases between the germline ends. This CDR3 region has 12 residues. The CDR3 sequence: CASSPGPTEQYF. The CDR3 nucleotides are TGTGCCAGCAGCCCTGGACCGACCGAGCAGTACTTC.

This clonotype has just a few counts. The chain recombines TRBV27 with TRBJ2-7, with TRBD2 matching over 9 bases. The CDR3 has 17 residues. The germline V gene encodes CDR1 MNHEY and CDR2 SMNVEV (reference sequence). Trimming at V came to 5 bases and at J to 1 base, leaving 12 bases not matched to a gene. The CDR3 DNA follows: TGTGCCAGCAGTCCCGTGAGCGGGGGGAGGTCGTCCTACGAGCAGTACTTC. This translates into CASSPVSGGRSSYEQYF.

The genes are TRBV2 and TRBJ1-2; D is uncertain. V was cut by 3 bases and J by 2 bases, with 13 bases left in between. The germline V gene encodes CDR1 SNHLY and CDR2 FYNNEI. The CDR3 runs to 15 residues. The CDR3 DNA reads TGTGCCAGCAGTGACGCTAGGACTGTGAACTATGGCTACACCTTC. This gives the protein CASSDARTVNYGYTF. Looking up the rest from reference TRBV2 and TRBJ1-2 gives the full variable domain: EPEVTQTPSHQVTQMGQEVILRCVPISNHLYFYWYRQILGQKVEFLVSFYNNEISEKSEIFDDQFSVERPDGSNFTLKIRSTKLEDSAMYFCASSDARTVNYGYTFGSGTRLTVV.